The rows below give T cell receptor beta chains drawn from one sample of a study of cytomegalovirus exposure and HLA in healthy donors. Sequenced by immunoSEQ multiplex PCR; TCRdb stores in-frame clones only, minus some. The table includes some 150,000 clones, approximately 8.9% detected once. The material sequenced was PBMCs. The receptors come from a woman aged 40 to 50 in good health and CMV-seropositive. Each CDR3 is given with its conserved first and last residue. Fields, in order: D gene, J gene, clone size, V gene, CDR3 DNA, CDR3 protein. A D gene is named only where the DNA matches it firmly. A row's size may be missing; if present it is once, few, many or a size class.

d_gene: TRBD1; j_gene: TRBJ1-2; abundance: few; v_gene: TRBV7-2; CDR3nt: TGTGCCAGCAGCTCGGATGCCGGGACAGGGAGGTATGGCTACACCTTC; CDR3aa: CASSSDAGTGRYGYTF
d_gene: TRBD1; j_gene: TRBJ2-5; abundance: NA; v_gene: TRBV14; CDR3nt: TGTGCCAGCAGCCAAGTTGGCAGGGGGCTGAAGACCCAGTACTTC; CDR3aa: CASSQVGRGLKTQYF
d_gene: NA; j_gene: TRBJ1-2; abundance: NA; v_gene: TRBV5-7; CDR3nt: TGTGCCAGCAGCTTGGGCAGGGGCCCCGAAGCTAACTATGGCTACACCTTC; CDR3aa: CASSLGRGPEANYGYTF
d_gene: TRBD1; j_gene: TRBJ2-5; abundance: NA; v_gene: TRBV5-8; CDR3nt: TGTGCCAGCAGCCAGGGGGTTGGGAGTGTGACCCAGTACTTC; CDR3aa: CASSQGVGSVTQYF
d_gene: NA; j_gene: TRBJ1-4; abundance: few; v_gene: TRBV4-3; CDR3nt: TGCGCCAGCAGCCAGTCCGGAAAACTGTTTTTT; CDR3aa: CASSQSGKLFF
d_gene: NA; j_gene: TRBJ1-1; abundance: NA; v_gene: TRBV4-2; CDR3nt: TGTGCCAGCAGCCAGAACAGAGTGGAAGCTTTCTTT; CDR3aa: CASSQNRVEAFF
d_gene: TRBD2; j_gene: TRBJ2-5; abundance: few; v_gene: TRBV7-9; CDR3nt: TGTGCCAGCAGCTTAGGGGCGGGGGAGCAAGAGACCCAGTACTTC; CDR3aa: CASSLGAGEQETQYF
d_gene: NA; j_gene: TRBJ2-7; abundance: NA; v_gene: TRBV27; CDR3nt: TGTGCCAGCAGTTCACAACCAACAGGACCCGGGGGAATTAAGCAGTACTTC; CDR3aa: CASSSQPTGPGGIKQYF
d_gene: TRBD2; j_gene: TRBJ2-5; abundance: few; v_gene: TRBV9; CDR3nt: TGTGCCAGCAGCGTGGGGACTAGCGGTGGGGAGACCCAGTACTTC; CDR3aa: CASSVGTSGGETQYF
d_gene: NA; j_gene: TRBJ2-3; abundance: NA; v_gene: TRBV28; CDR3nt: TGTGCCAGCAATTCAGGTCGGGATACGCAGTATTTT; CDR3aa: CASNSGRDTQYF
d_gene: NA; j_gene: TRBJ2-5; abundance: NA; v_gene: TRBV27; CDR3nt: TGTGCCAGCAGCCGAGAGGCTGGAGAGACCCAGTACTTC; CDR3aa: CASSREAGETQYF
d_gene: NA; j_gene: TRBJ2-7; abundance: NA; v_gene: TRBV7-2; CDR3nt: TGTGCCAGCAGCTTAAGGGCCCGGGGTGGATGGGCCTGGTTGGACGAGCAGTACTTC; CDR3aa: CASSLRARGGWAWLDEQYF
d_gene: TRBD1; j_gene: TRBJ1-1; abundance: few; v_gene: TRBV6-5; CDR3nt: TGTGCCAGCAGTTACGCAGAGACAGGGGTAACTGAAGCTTTCTTT; CDR3aa: CASSYAETGVTEAFF
d_gene: TRBD2; j_gene: TRBJ2-1; abundance: few; v_gene: TRBV5-1; CDR3nt: TGCGCCAGCAGCCTAGCGGGGGGGCAGTATGATGAGCAGTTCTTC; CDR3aa: CASSLAGGQYDEQFF
d_gene: NA; j_gene: TRBJ2-7; abundance: few; v_gene: TRBV6-1; CDR3nt: TGTGCCAGCAGTGAAGGAACCCCGCACACCTACGAGCAGTACTTC; CDR3aa: CASSEGTPHTYEQYF
d_gene: TRBD2; j_gene: TRBJ2-2; abundance: NA; v_gene: TRBV10-3; CDR3nt: TGTGCCATCAGGGGAGGGCTGAGTGGCACCGGGGAGCTGTTTTTT; CDR3aa: CAIRGGLSGTGELFF
d_gene: NA; j_gene: TRBJ2-2; abundance: NA; v_gene: TRBV5-1; CDR3nt: TGCGCCAGCAGCTTCGAGCCGAACACCGGGGAGCTGTTTTTT; CDR3aa: CASSFEPNTGELFF
d_gene: TRBD2; j_gene: TRBJ2-5; abundance: few; v_gene: TRBV5-4; CDR3nt: TGTGCCAGCAGCTCGCCGGGACTAGCGGGGGGAGAGACCCAGTACTTC; CDR3aa: CASSSPGLAGGETQYF
d_gene: TRBD1; j_gene: TRBJ1-2; abundance: few; v_gene: TRBV27; CDR3nt: TGTGCCAGCAGTTCCCTGGGACAGGGCCACTATGGCTACACCTTC; CDR3aa: CASSSLGQGHYGYTF
d_gene: NA; j_gene: TRBJ1-1; abundance: NA; v_gene: TRBV5-4; CDR3nt: TGTGCCAGCAGCCCCCGAGCGGGGGCCAGCACTGAAGCTTTCTTT; CDR3aa: CASSPRAGASTEAFF
d_gene: NA; j_gene: TRBJ2-7; abundance: NA; v_gene: TRBV11-2; CDR3nt: TGTGCCAGCAGCTTTGGGGCGGGGGAGCAGTACTTC; CDR3aa: CASSFGAGEQYF
d_gene: NA; j_gene: TRBJ1-5; abundance: few; v_gene: TRBV21-1; CDR3nt: TGTGCCAGCACCCAGACTGGACAGGGGAAGGGTTCAGGTTGTCAGCCCCAGCATTTT; CDR3aa: CASTQTGQGKGSGCQPQHF
d_gene: NA; j_gene: TRBJ1-2; abundance: few; v_gene: TRBV23-1; CDR3nt: TGCGCCAGCAGTCAATCGGGGAGGGTTGGCGAAAACTATGGCTACACCTTC; CDR3aa: CASSQSGRVGENYGYTF
d_gene: NA; j_gene: TRBJ2-5; abundance: NA; v_gene: TRBV5-1; CDR3nt: TGCGCCAGCAAAGAGGAGGCTAGTGGTACGGAGACCCAGTACTTC; CDR3aa: CASKEEASGTETQYF
d_gene: NA; j_gene: TRBJ2-5; abundance: few; v_gene: TRBV10-3; CDR3nt: TGTGCCATCAGTGAGTACCTGGACAGCCTACAAGAGACCCAGTACTTC; CDR3aa: CAISEYLDSLQETQYF
d_gene: TRBD2; j_gene: TRBJ2-6; abundance: few; v_gene: TRBV7-2; CDR3nt: TGTGCCAGCAGCCGGGCAGGGAGGGACAACGTCCTGACTTTC; CDR3aa: CASSRAGRDNVLTF
d_gene: NA; j_gene: TRBJ1-2; abundance: NA; v_gene: TRBV19; CDR3nt: TGTGCCAGTAGTATAGAGAGGCTCCGGGTCGGCGATGGCTACACCTTC; CDR3aa: CASSIERLRVGDGYTF
d_gene: NA; j_gene: TRBJ2-1; abundance: few; v_gene: TRBV4-1; CDR3nt: TGCGCCAGCAGCGCCGGGGGTGTCTACAATGAGCAGTTCTTC; CDR3aa: CASSAGGVYNEQFF
d_gene: TRBD1; j_gene: TRBJ2-3; abundance: NA; v_gene: TRBV29-1; CDR3nt: TGCAGCGTCGTCGGGACAGCTAGCACAGATACGCAGTATTTT; CDR3aa: CSVVGTASTDTQYF
d_gene: NA; j_gene: TRBJ2-7; abundance: NA; v_gene: TRBV19; CDR3nt: TGTGCCAGTAGTGTACAGGGCTCGGACTCCTACGAGCAGTACTTC; CDR3aa: CASSVQGSDSYEQYF
d_gene: NA; j_gene: TRBJ1-1; abundance: NA; v_gene: TRBV6-6; CDR3nt: TGTGCCAGCAGCCTCACCCCGACAGGGAACACTGAAGCTTTCTTT; CDR3aa: CASSLTPTGNTEAFF
d_gene: NA; j_gene: TRBJ1-1; abundance: NA; v_gene: TRBV27; CDR3nt: TGTGCCAGCAGTTGGGGACAGAACACTGAAGCTTTCTTT; CDR3aa: CASSWGQNTEAFF
d_gene: NA; j_gene: TRBJ2-7; abundance: few; v_gene: TRBV2; CDR3nt: TGTGCCAGCAGTGAAAAGCCCTACGAGCAGTACTTC; CDR3aa: CASSEKPYEQYF
d_gene: NA; j_gene: TRBJ1-2; abundance: few; v_gene: TRBV11-1; CDR3nt: TGTGCCAGCAGCCCCCAGGGTGCTAACTATGGCTACACCTTC; CDR3aa: CASSPQGANYGYTF
d_gene: TRBD1; j_gene: TRBJ1-5; abundance: NA; v_gene: TRBV27; CDR3nt: TGTGCCAGCGCCCTACAGGGGAGTCAGCCCCAGCATTTT; CDR3aa: CASALQGSQPQHF
d_gene: TRBD2; j_gene: TRBJ2-5; abundance: few; v_gene: TRBV5-4; CDR3nt: TGTGCCAGCAGCAGATCCCCGGTCGGGGGGGAGACCCAGTACTTC; CDR3aa: CASSRSPVGGETQYF
d_gene: TRBD1; j_gene: TRBJ1-5; abundance: NA; v_gene: TRBV6-5; CDR3nt: TGTGCCAGCAGACAGGACAGGGTGAATCAGCCCCAGCATTTT; CDR3aa: CASRQDRVNQPQHF
d_gene: NA; j_gene: TRBJ2-2; abundance: NA; v_gene: TRBV12-5; CDR3nt: TGTGCTAGTGGCCGCAACATGATCCCCGGGGAGCTGTTTTTT; CDR3aa: CASGRNMIPGELFF
d_gene: TRBD2; j_gene: TRBJ2-6; abundance: NA; v_gene: TRBV18; CDR3nt: TGTGCCAGCACGAAGGGAGGGCGTCGGGGGGCCAACGTCCTGACTTTC; CDR3aa: CASTKGGRRGANVLTF
d_gene: NA; j_gene: TRBJ1-4; abundance: few; v_gene: TRBV7-9; CDR3nt: TGTGCCAGCAGCCAGGGACTGACTAATGAAAAACTGTTTTTT; CDR3aa: CASSQGLTNEKLFF
d_gene: NA; j_gene: TRBJ1-2; abundance: few; v_gene: TRBV5-1; CDR3nt: TGCGCCAGCAGCCCGGTAGCGGGTCCCTCCTATGGCTACACCTTC; CDR3aa: CASSPVAGPSYGYTF
d_gene: NA; j_gene: TRBJ1-3; abundance: NA; v_gene: TRBV5-6; CDR3nt: TGTGCCAGCAGCTCTGGTCCCCCGGCCAGGGCAGGCGGAAACACCATATATTTT; CDR3aa: CASSSGPPARAGGNTIYF
d_gene: NA; j_gene: TRBJ2-7; abundance: few; v_gene: TRBV7-9; CDR3nt: TGTGCCAGCAGCTTAGGTGTGGTGAACCCTCGCGGGGCCTACGAGCAGTACTTC; CDR3aa: CASSLGVVNPRGAYEQYF
d_gene: TRBD1; j_gene: TRBJ2-7; abundance: few; v_gene: TRBV4-2; CDR3nt: TGTGCCAGCAGCCAAGCGCCGGGACAGTTCTACGAGCAGTACTTC; CDR3aa: CASSQAPGQFYEQYF
d_gene: TRBD2; j_gene: TRBJ2-3; abundance: few; v_gene: TRBV7-9; CDR3nt: TGTGCCATCCAACTAGCGGGGGGAATTTCCACAGATACGCAGTATTTT; CDR3aa: CAIQLAGGISTDTQYF
d_gene: NA; j_gene: TRBJ2-7; abundance: NA; v_gene: TRBV7-8; CDR3nt: TGTGCCAGCAGCTCCACAGAGAGCTCCTACGAGCAGTACTTC; CDR3aa: CASSSTESSYEQYF
d_gene: NA; j_gene: TRBJ2-1; abundance: few; v_gene: TRBV7-8; CDR3nt: TGTGCCAGCAGCTTTGACTACGATGAGCAGTTCTTC; CDR3aa: CASSFDYDEQFF
d_gene: NA; j_gene: TRBJ1-1; abundance: few; v_gene: TRBV12-5; CDR3nt: TGTGCTAGTGGTTTGGTACCAGGTTACGGGAACACTGAAGCTTTCTTT; CDR3aa: CASGLVPGYGNTEAFF